This T cell receptor beta chain was captured in a study of T cell responses to AZD1222 COVID-19 vaccine. Assay: immunoSEQ multiplex PCR; the TCRdb copy retains only in-frame clones and omits some. This sample has roughly 150,000 clones, with roughly nine tenths found just once. Germline lookup yields CDR1 SGHNT and CDR2 YYREEE (reference sequence). The CDR3 has 15 amino acids. The V segment lost 3 bases and the J segment 4 bases; nucleotides outside the gene matches: 5. The TCR originated in an adult who received the AZD1222 COVID-19 vaccine. The source material was peripheral blood, sampled 28 days after the second AZD1222 dose. The V and J genes are TRBV5-4 and TRBJ2-2, with 8 nucleotides matching TRBD2. In DNA, the CDR3 is TGTGCCAGCAGCTCGGGGGGGCCGGGCACCGGGGAGCTGTTTTTT. Translated, it gives CASSSGGPGTGELFF.